What follows are 21 T cell receptor beta chains derived from one specimen sequenced in a study of T cell responses to AZD1222 COVID-19 vaccine. Some clones are missing from TCRdb's copy, which holds only in-frame ones; the method was immunoSEQ multiplex PCR. The sample records 90,000 to 130,000 clones, approximately 94% being singletons. The material sequenced was peripheral blood, taken 28 days after the second AZD1222 dose. These receptors came from an adult who received the AZD1222 COVID-19 vaccine.

The rearrangement links TRBV2 to TRBJ1-5; perhaps TRBD1 as D (5 bases). CDR1 is SNHLY, CDR2 FYNNEI, per germline. CDR3 size: 15 residues. The V and J ends lost 2 bases and 4 bases respectively, with 12 bases between them. CDR3 nucleotides: TGTGCCAGCAGTGAAAACAGTGGGGGGAATCAGCCCCAGCATTTT. Translated: CASSENSGGNQPQHF.

The chain couples TRBV5-1 to TRBJ2-2; perhaps D is TRBD1 or TRBD2 (6 bases each). The CDR3 loop spans 15 amino acids. From germline, CDR1 is SGHRS and CDR2 YFSETQ. Trimming stripped 4 bases from V and 2 bases from J, with 12 bases between. For the CDR3, the DNA is TGCGCCAGCAGCCCGGGGGCCGTCAACACCGGGGAGCTGTTTTTT. Amino acids: CASSPGAVNTGELFF.

The chain has TRBV25-1 and TRBJ1-1; D is possibly TRBD1 (6 bases). Germline V lookup: CDR1 MGHDK, CDR2 SYGVNS. This CDR3 is built from 15 residues. V lost 4 bases and J 0 bases, leaving 12 bases between the germline ends. The CDR3, as DNA: TGTGCCAGCAGTGGAATGGACAGCTTGAACACTGAAGCTTTCTTT. As protein: CASSGMDSLNTEAFF.

The V call is TRBV27, the J call TRBJ1-2; D unresolved. Germline V gene data show CDR1 as MNHEY and CDR2 as SMNVEV (reference sequence). The CDR3 spans 13 residues. The V and J ends lost 2 bases and 9 bases respectively, with 13 bases between them. The CDR3 region is CASSLGLGSRYTF. The CDR3 region has the DNA TGTGCCAGCAGTTTAGGTTTGGGGAGCCGCTACACCTTC.

The chain uses TRBV27 and TRBJ1-1, with 9 bases aligning to TRBD1. The V gene's germline CDR1 is MNHEY and CDR2 SMNVEV (reference sequence). Trimming removed 5 bases from V and 0 bases from J; junction bases left unmatched: 4. The CDR3 loop spans 15 amino acids. CDR3 DNA: TGTGCCAGCAGTCCGGGACAGGGCATGAACACTGAAGCTTTCTTT. It is translated as CASSPGQGMNTEAFF.

CDR3 bases: TGTGCCAGCAGTTTATCAAGGTGGTTGAACACTGAAGCTTTCTTT. As protein: CASSLSRWLNTEAFF. This sequence joins TRBV27 and TRBJ1-1, with D uncertain. The CDR3 is 15 amino acids. Trimming removed 0 bases at V and 0 bases at J, with 8 bases between. Germline V gene lookup returns CDR1 MNHEY and CDR2 SMNVEV (reference sequence).

This chain links TRBV29-1 with TRBJ2-1; TRBD1 agrees at 10 bases. With 0 bases clipped from V and 4 bases from J, the junction kept 3 bases outside the gene matches. This CDR3 is built from 15 residues. Germline V gene sequence: CDR1 SQVTM, CDR2 ANQGSEA. CDR3 in amino acids: CSVEDWGQGYNEQFF. CDR3 in DNA: TGCAGCGTTGAAGATTGGGGACAGGGGTACAATGAGCAGTTCTTC.

This clone was observed once. The chain has TRBV18 and TRBJ1-1; D unresolved. Germline assignment: CDR1 KGHSH and CDR2 LQKENI. This CDR3 comprises 19 residues. The ends were cut back, 1 base at V and 0 bases at J, with 21 bases in the middle. The CDR3 sequence: CASSPQGSGPTIMNTEAFF. CDR3 DNA: TGTGCCAGCTCACCACAAGGTTCCGGGCCAACCATCATGAACACTGAAGCTTTCTTT.

The V call is TRBV2, the J call TRBJ1-5; maybe TRBD1 (5 bases). With 0 bases removed from V and 5 bases from J, the gap between germline ends came to 14 bases. Germline CDR1 SNHLY, CDR2 FYNNEI. This CDR3 is 16 amino acids long. CDR3 region: CASSEARRQGDQPQHF. CDR3 DNA: TGTGCCAGCAGTGAAGCAAGGAGGCAGGGAGATCAGCCCCAGCATTTT. Looking up the rest from reference TRBV2 and TRBJ1-5 gives the full variable domain: EPEVTQTPSHQVTQMGQEVILRCVPISNHLYFYWYRQILGQKVEFLVSFYNNEISEKSEIFDDQFSVERPDGSNFTLKIRSTKLEDSAMYFCASSEARRQGDQPQHFGDGTRLSIL.

The chain recombines TRBV29-1 with TRBJ1-1; 10 positions match TRBD1. Trimming cost V 7 bases and J 5 bases; bases outside gene matches: 13. CDR1 is SQVTM and CDR2 is ANQGSEA in the germline V gene. The CDR3 totals 15 residues. In nucleotides, the CDR3 is TGCAGCGCTGGCCGACGGGACAGGGGTAGAACTGAAGCTTTCTTT. It translates to CSAGRRDRGRTEAFF.

The V gene is TRBV3-1 (or the pseudogene TRBV3-2), the J gene TRBJ2-7; 12 bases fit TRBD2. V was clipped by 1 base and J by 3 bases; unmatched bases: 1. The CDR3 contains 15 residues. Per germline, CDR1 LGHDT and CDR2 YNNKEL (reference sequence). CDR3 nucleotides: TGTGCCAGCAGCCAAGGACTAGCGGGGGTCTACGAGCAGTACTTC. Translated: CASSQGLAGVYEQYF.

The chain employs TRBV5-1 and TRBJ1-6, with a possible D match to TRBD1 (6 bases). V was clipped by 9 bases and J by 11 bases, with 24 bases between them. CDR3 length: 15 residues. Germline V gene data show CDR1 as SGHRS and CDR2 as YFSETQ. The CDR3 is CAKTGRSIASAPLHF. In DNA form, the CDR3 reads TGCGCCAAGACAGGTCGGTCAATTGCTTCGGCACCCCTCCACTTT. Based on the CDR3 plus reference TRBV5-1 and TRBJ1-6, the full variable domain is KAGVTQTPRYLIKTRGQQVTLSCSPISGHRSVSWYQQTPGQGLQFLFEYFSETQRNKGNFPGRFSGRQFSNSRSEMNVSTLELGDSALYLCAKTGRSIASAPLHFGNGTRLTVT.

V is TRBV11-2 and J is TRBJ2-7; 9 nucleotides match TRBD1. The CDR3 is made up of 13 amino acids. Germline CDR1 and CDR2: SGHAT and FQNNGV. J was trimmed by 5 bases and V by 5 bases; bases with no gene match: 4. The CDR3 region is CASSQDRGNEQYF. The CDR3 DNA sequence: TGTGCCAGCAGCCAGGACAGGGGAAACGAGCAGTACTTC.

The chain links TRBV5-4 to TRBJ1-5; D unclear. Trimming pared 4 bases from V and 0 bases from J, leaving 8 bases between. The CDR3 totals 14 residues. Germline loops: CDR1 SGHNT, CDR2 YYREEE (reference sequence). The CDR3 nucleotides are TGTGCCAGCAGCGCAAGGGATAGCAATCAGCCCCAGCATTTT. This sequence encodes CASSARDSNQPQHF.

The CDR3 sequence is CATAPMINEQFF. CDR3 sequence (DNA): TGTGCCACCGCCCCGATGATCAATGAGCAGTTCTTC. The V call is TRBV10-3, the J call TRBJ2-1; D gene unclear. Germline loops: CDR1 ENHRY, CDR2 SYGVKD. The CDR3 length is 12 residues. V dropped 10 bases and J dropped 6 bases, with 13 bases sitting between them.

This clone came up once. The rearrangement joins TRBV27 to TRBJ1-2; 9 bases map to TRBD1. Germline loops: CDR1 MNHEY, CDR2 SMNVEV (reference sequence). V lost 5 bases to trimming and J lost 5 bases; unmatched junction nucleotides: 3. The length of the CDR3 is 13 residues. DNA for the CDR3: TGTGCCAGCAGTCCCGGGACAGGGTATGGCTACACCTTC. Its protein product is CASSPGTGYGYTF.

The gene calls are TRBV19 and TRBJ2-1; 8 bases are shared with TRBD2. Trimming cost V 4 bases and J 15 bases; bases outside gene matches: 14. Looked up from germline, CDR1 is LNHDA and CDR2 is SQIVND (reference sequence). This CDR3 has 14 residues. As DNA, the CDR3 is TGTGCCAGTAGTAAAGATAGGACCGGGGGGGGTCCGTTCTTC. Amino acid sequence: CASSKDRTGGGPFF.

This rearrangement joins TRBV5-1 to TRBJ1-3; D uncertain. Germline V CDR1 and CDR2: SGHRS, YFSETQ. The V gene lost 2 bases and the J gene lost 4 bases, with 16 bases spanning the gap. This CDR3 has 16 residues. Here the CDR3 DNA reads TGCGCCAGCAGCTTTATGTTCCCAGGAACCGGAAACACCATATATTTT. Residues: CASSFMFPGTGNTIYF.

This chain uses TRBV2 with TRBJ1-2; D is perhaps TRBD1 (6 bases). Germline V gene sequence: CDR1 SNHLY, CDR2 FYNNEI. Between the trimmed V and J ends, which lost 6 bases and 4 bases, there was a span of 18 bases. The CDR3 has 15 residues. CDR3 coding DNA: TGTGCCAGCAGGGGTGGCAGGGGAAACATCTATGGCTACACCTTC. Translating it yields CASRGGRGNIYGYTF.

The V call is TRBV11-1, the J call TRBJ2-1, with D tentatively TRBD1 (6 bases). Germline V gene lookup returns CDR1 SGHAT and CDR2 FQDESV (reference sequence). V dropped 1 base and J dropped 12 bases, with 13 bases sitting between them. CDR3 length: 13 residues. CDR3 sequence: CASSLGQASVQFF. The CDR3 DNA reads as TGTGCCAGCAGCTTAGGACAGGCCAGTGTGCAGTTCTTC. The full variable domain, rest sourced from reference TRBV11-1 and TRBJ2-1, is EAEVAQSPRYKITEKSQAVAFWCDPISGHATLYWYRQILGQGPELLVQFQDESVVDDSQLPKDRFSAERLKGVDSTLKIQPAELGDSAMYLCASSLGQASVQFFGPGTRLTVL.

This chain uses TRBV4-2 with TRBJ1-2; D gene uncertain. CDR3 length: 14 amino acids. Per the germline V gene, CDR1 is LGHNA and CDR2 is YNFKEQ. V lost 2 bases, J lost 2 bases, and 9 bases lay in between. The CDR3 protein is CASSQSTVNYGYTF. The CDR3 DNA follows: TGTGCCAGCAGCCAATCGACGGTGAACTATGGCTACACCTTC.